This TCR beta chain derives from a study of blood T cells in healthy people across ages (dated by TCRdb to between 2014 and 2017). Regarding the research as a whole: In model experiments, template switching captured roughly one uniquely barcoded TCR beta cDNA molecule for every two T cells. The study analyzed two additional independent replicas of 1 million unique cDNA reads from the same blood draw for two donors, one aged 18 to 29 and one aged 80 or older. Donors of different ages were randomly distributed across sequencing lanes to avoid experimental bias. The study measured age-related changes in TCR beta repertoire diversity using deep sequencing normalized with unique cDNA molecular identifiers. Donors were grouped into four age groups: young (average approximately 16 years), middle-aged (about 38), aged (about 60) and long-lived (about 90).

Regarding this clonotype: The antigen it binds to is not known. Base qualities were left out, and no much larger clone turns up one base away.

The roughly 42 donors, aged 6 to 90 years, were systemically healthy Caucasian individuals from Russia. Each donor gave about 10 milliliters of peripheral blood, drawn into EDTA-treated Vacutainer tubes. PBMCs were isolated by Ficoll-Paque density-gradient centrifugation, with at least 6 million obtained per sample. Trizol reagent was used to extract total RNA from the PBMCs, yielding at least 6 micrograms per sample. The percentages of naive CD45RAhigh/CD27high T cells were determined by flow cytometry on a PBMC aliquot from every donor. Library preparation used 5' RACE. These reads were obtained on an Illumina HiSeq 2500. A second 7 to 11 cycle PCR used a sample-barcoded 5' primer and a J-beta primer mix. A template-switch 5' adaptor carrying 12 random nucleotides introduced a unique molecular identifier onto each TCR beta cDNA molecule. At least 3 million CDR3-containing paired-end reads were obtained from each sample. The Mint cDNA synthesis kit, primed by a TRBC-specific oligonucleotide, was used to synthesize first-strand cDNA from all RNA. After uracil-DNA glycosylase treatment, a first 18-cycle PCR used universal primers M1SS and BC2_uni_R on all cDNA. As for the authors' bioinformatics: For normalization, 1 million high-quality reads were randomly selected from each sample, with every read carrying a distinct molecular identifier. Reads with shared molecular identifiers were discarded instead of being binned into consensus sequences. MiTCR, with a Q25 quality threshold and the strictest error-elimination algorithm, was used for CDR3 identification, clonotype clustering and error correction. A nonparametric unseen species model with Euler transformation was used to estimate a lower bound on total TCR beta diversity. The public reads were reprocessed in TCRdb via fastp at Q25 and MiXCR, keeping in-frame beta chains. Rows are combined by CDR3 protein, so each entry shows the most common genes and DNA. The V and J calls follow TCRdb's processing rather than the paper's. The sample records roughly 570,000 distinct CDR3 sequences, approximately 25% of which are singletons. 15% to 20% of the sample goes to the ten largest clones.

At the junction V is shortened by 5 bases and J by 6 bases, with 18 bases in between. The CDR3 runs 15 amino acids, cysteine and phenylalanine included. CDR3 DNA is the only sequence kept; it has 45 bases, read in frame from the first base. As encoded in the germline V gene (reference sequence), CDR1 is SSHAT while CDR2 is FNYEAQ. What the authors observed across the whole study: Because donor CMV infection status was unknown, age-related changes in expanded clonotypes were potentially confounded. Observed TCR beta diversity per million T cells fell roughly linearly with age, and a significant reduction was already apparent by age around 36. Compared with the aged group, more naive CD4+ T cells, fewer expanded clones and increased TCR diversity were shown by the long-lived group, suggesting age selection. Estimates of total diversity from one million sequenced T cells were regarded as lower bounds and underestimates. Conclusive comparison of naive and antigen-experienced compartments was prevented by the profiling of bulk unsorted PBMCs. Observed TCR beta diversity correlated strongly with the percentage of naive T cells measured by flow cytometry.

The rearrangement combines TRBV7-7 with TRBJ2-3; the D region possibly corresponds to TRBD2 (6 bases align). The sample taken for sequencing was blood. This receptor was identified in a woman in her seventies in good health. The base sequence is TGTGCCAGCAGCCTCCGGGGAGCGGAGGGGGATACGCAGTATTTT. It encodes CASSLRGAEGDTQYF.